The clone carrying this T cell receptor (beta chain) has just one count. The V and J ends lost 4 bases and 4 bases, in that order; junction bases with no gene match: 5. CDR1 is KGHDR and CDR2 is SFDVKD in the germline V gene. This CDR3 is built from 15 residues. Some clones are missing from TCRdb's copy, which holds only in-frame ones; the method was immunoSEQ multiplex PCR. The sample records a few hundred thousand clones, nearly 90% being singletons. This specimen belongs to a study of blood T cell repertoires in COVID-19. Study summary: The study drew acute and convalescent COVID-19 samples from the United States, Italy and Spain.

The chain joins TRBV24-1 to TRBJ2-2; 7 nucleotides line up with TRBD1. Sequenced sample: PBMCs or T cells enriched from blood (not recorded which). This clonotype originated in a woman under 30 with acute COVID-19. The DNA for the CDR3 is TGTGCCACCAGTGAGGGGACAGAGTTCACCGGGGAGCTGTTTTTT. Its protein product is CATSEGTEFTGELFF.